What follows are 2 T cell receptor beta chains derived from one specimen sequenced in a study of control samples from healthy donors and cancer patients. Only in-frame clones appear in the TCRdb table, and some are missing; sequencing was by immunoSEQ multiplex PCR. Among roughly 120,000 clones, more than 70% were seen once, and the ten largest hold over 2%. Specimen: blood. All receptors derive from a woman aged 70-85 years in good health.

The chain recombines TRBV5-1 with TRBJ2-3, with D hard to call. This CDR3 contains 11 residues. CDR1 and CDR2 from the germline V gene are SGHRS and YFSETQ. Trimming cost V 2 bases and J 2 bases, with 0 bases left between them. The CDR3 sequence is CASSFTDTQYF. The CDR3 DNA reads TGCGCCAGCAGCTTCACAGATACGCAGTATTTT.

V is TRBV19 and J is TRBJ1-2; a possible D gene is TRBD1 (5 bases). V gave up 3 bases and J gave up 4 bases, with 9 bases separating them. This CDR3 region has 13 residues. Germline V gives CDR1 LNHDA, CDR2 SQIVND (reference sequence). CDR3 nucleotides: TGTGCCAGTAGTATCCAGGGAGCCTATGGCTACACCTTC. Translation: CASSIQGAYGYTF.